The 2 T cell receptor beta chains listed next were all sequenced from one sample in a study of PD-1 blockade in classical Hodgkin lymphoma. Relapses following autologous stem cell transplantation were seen in all patients, with brentuximab vedotin exposure varying. Measured with immunoSEQ multiplex PCR; TCRdb has only the in-frame clones, and not every one. This table holds about 76,000 clones, about nine tenths found once. This specimen consisted of peripheral blood mononuclear cells (PBMCs), obtained at baseline. All receptors derive from a human donor with classical Hodgkin lymphoma.

The chain links TRBV19 to TRBJ1-4; D not resolved. V shed 6 bases and J shed 0 bases, with 14 bases lying between them. CDR1 and CDR2 from the germline V gene are LNHDA and SQIVND (reference sequence). CDR3 size: 16 residues. CDR3 loop: CASSENEVATNEKLFF. The CDR3 DNA sequence: TGTGCCAGTAGCGAAAACGAAGTTGCAACTAATGAAAAACTGTTTTTT.

The chain has TRBV30 and TRBJ1-1; TRBD1 is a possible D gene (6 bases). Germline V gene lookup returns CDR1 GTSNPN and CDR2 SVGIG (reference sequence). The CDR3 runs 13 residues. Trimming left V 5 bases short and J 3 bases short, with 13 bases between. In nucleotides, the CDR3 is TGTGCCTGGGGCGAACAGGGTTACACTGAAGCTTTCTTT. Encoded protein: CAWGEQGYTEAFF. Using reference TRBV30 and TRBJ1-1 for the parts outside the CDR3, the full variable domain is SQTIHQWPATLVQPVGSPLSLECTVEGTSNPNLYWYRQAAGRGLQLLFYSVGIGQISSEVPQNLSASRPQDRQFILSSKKLLLSDSGFYLCAWGEQGYTEAFFGQGTRLTVV.